Presented here are 5 T cell receptor beta chains from one specimen sequenced in a study of blood T cells in healthy people across ages. Alongside a J-beta primer mix, a sample-barcoded 5' primer served in a second PCR lasting roughly 6 to 11 cycles. TCRdb re-called the 5' RACE reads with MiXCR, one entry per CDR3 protein. Among hundreds of thousands of distinct CDR3 sequences listed, approximately 21% were seen once. The sample taken for sequencing was blood. These receptors all come from a man in his 70s in good health.

This chain joins TRBV5-5 and TRBJ2-1; D may be TRBD2 (6 bases). The germline V gene encodes CDR1 SGHKS and CDR2 YYEKEE (reference sequence). The germline V and J ends were trimmed by 0 bases and 7 bases, with 14 bases remaining between them. CDR3 length equals 15 residues. The CDR3 is CASSLGVAAGNEQFF. The CDR3 DNA is TGTGCCAGCAGCTTGGGGGTAGCGGCAGGGAATGAGCAGTTCTTC.

A note on this clonotype: The junction and the germline gene differ at one end; a read error may be behind it. This rearrangement joins TRBV20-1 to TRBJ1-5; TRBD1 matches 7 bases. The CDR3 is 14 amino acids. Germline CDR1 is DFQATT and CDR2 is SNEGSKA (reference sequence). CDR3 nucleotides: TGCAGTACTAGGGACGGGACAGCCGATCAGCCCCAGCATTTT. Translation: CSTRDGTADQPQHF.

J is TRBJ2-1 and V is TRBV2; D unresolved. Germline V gives CDR1 SNHLY, CDR2 FYNNEI. V dropped 1 base and J dropped 8 bases, with 15 bases sitting between them. This CDR3 contains 15 residues. DNA for the CDR3: TGTGCCAGCAGTGAAGAGGCTGGTACTTTGGATGAGCAGTTCTTC. This encodes CASSEEAGTLDEQFF.

This clonotype was observed many times. The V call is TRBV28, the J call TRBJ2-2, with TRBD2 identical over 7 bases. This CDR3 spans 15 amino acids. V shed 2 bases, J shed 4 bases, and the junction held 4 bases outside the gene matches. Germline-derived CDR1 and CDR2 are MDHEN and SYDVKM. The CDR3 nucleotides read TGTGCCAGCAGTTTAACGGGAGGTGGCACCGGGGAGCTGTTTTTT. It translates to CASSLTGGGTGELFF.

This clonotype was counted many times. The V and J genes are TRBV27 and TRBJ1-1; D is perhaps TRBD1 (5 bases). V gave up 1 base and J gave up 1 base, with 16 bases separating them. Looked up from germline, CDR1 is MNHEY and CDR2 is SMNVEV (reference sequence). The CDR3 loop spans 17 amino acids. The CDR3 spells CASSLFLDSGGNTEAFF. The CDR3 nucleotides read TGTGCCAGCAGTTTATTCCTCGACAGTGGAGGGAACACTGAAGCTTTCTTT.